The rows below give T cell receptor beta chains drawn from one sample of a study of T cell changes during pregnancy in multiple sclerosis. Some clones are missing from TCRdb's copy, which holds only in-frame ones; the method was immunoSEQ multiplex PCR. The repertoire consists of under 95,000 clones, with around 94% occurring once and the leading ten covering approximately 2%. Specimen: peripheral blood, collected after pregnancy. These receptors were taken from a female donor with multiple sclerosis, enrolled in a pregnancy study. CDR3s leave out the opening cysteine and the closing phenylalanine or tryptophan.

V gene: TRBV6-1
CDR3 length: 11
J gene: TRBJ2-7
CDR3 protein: ASSDISGYEQY

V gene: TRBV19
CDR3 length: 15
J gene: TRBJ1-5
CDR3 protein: ASSMRGDRGGSQPQH

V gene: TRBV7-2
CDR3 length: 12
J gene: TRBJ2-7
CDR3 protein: ASSLAGQTYEQY

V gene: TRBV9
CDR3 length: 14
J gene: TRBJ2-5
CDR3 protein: ASSVTGALLQETQY

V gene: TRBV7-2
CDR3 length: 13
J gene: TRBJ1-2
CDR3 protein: ASSLSTALNYGYT

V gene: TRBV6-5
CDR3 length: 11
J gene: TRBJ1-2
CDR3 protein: ASTQDRDYGYT

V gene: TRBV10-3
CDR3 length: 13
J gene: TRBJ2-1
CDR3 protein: AISESGSRGHEQF

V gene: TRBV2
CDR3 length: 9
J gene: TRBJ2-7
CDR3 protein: ASSEYYEQY

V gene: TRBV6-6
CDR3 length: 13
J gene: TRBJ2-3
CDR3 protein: ASSGAGDPTDTQY

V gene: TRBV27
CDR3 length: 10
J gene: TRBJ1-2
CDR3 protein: ASSHPGVGYT

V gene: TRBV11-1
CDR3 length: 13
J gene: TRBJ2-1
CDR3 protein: ASSPDSSSYNEQF

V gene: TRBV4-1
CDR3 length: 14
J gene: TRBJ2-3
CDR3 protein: ASSQDVPSPGDTQY

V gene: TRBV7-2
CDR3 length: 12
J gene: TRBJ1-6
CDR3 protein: ASSLGQSFSPLH

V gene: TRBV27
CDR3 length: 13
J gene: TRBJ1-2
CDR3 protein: ASSLLGGAVYGYT

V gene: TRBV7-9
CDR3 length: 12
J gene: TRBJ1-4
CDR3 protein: ASSLGQEGEKLF

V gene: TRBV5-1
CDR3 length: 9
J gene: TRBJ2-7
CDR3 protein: ASSSGGGRY

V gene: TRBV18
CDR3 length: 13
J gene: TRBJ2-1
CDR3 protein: ASSPVRSVYNEQF

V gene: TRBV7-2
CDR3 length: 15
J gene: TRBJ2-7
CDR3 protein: ASSLVFRTSGSYEQY

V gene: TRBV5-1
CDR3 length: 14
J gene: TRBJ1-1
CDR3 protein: ASSLSGTGLNTEAF

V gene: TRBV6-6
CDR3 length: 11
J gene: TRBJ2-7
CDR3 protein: ASKGTGGLEQY

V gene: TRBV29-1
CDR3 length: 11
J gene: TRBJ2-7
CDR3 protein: SVRPGQGDEQY

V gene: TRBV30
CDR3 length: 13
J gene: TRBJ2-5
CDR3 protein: AWVLAGEYQETQY

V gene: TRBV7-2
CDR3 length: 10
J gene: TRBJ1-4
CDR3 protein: ASSENSEKLF

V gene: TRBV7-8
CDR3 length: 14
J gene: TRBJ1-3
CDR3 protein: ASSLVGPSSGNTIY

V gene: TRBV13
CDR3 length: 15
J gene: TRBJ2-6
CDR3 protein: ASSLGDRVPGANVLT

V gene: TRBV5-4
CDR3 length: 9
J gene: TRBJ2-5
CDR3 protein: ASSQGETQY

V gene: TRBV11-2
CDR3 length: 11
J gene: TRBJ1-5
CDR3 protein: ASSLDTRQPQH

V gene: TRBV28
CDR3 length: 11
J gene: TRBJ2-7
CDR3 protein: ASSLGQGYEQY

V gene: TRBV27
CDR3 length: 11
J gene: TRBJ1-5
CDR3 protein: ASSLKEFQPQH

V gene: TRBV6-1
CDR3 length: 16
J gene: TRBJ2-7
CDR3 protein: ASSVGLAGGPSSYEQY

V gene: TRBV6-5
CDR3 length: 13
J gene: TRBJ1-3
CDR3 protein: ASSYSTGRRNTIY

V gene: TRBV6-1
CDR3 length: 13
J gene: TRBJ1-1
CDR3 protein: ASSGTDSMNTEAF

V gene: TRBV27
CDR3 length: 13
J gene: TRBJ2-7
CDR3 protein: ASSFNPYSAYEQY

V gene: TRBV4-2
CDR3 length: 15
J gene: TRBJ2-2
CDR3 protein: ASSQDGREQPTGELF

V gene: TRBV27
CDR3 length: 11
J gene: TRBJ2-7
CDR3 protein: ASRGVFENEQY

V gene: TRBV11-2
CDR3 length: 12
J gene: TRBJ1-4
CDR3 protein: ASSLAAENEKLF

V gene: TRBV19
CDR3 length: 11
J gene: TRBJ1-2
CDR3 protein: ASKEGRGFGYT

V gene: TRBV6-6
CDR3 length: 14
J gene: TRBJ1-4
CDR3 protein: ASSYPPGTGSEKLF

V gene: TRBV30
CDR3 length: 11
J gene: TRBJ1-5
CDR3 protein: AWSLGEGTPQH

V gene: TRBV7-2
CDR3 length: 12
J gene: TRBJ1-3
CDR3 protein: ASSRTGGGNTIY

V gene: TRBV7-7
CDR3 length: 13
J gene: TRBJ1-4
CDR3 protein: ASSPGTGANEKLF

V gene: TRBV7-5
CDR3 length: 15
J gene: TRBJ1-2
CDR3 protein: VRSLVGGNRANYGYT

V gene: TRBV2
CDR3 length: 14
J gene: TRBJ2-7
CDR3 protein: ASIPRGDSGSYEQY

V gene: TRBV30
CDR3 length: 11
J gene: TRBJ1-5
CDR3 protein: ASNRALNQPQH

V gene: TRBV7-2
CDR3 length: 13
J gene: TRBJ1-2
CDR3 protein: ASSFSTQTNYGYT

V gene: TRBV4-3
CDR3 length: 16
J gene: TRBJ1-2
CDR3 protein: ASSQEPSGDGTNYGYT

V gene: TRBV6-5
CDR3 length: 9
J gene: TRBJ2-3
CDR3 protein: ASSYRDTQY

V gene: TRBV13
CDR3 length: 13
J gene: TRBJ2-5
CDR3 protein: ASSSGLAGVETQY

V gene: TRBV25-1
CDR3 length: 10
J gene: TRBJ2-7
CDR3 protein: ASSEGRGAQY

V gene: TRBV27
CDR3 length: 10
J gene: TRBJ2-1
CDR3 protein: ASSQRQGWQF

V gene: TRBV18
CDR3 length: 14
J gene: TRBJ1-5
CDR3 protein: ASSRPQTGGSGPQH